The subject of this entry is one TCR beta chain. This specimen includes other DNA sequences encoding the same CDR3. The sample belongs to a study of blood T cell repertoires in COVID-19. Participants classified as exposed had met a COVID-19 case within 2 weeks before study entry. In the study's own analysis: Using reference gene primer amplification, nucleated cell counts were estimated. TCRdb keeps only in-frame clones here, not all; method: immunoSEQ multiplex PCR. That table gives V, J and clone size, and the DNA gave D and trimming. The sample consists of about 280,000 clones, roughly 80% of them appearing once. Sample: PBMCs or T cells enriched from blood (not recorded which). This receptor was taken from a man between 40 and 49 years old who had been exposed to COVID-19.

The CDR3 reads CASSPGQGNTEAFF. For the CDR3, the DNA is TGTGCCAGCTCCCCGGGACAGGGTAACACTGAAGCTTTCTTT. V usage is TRBV18 and J usage is TRBJ1-1; 9 nucleotides line up with TRBD1. Germline loops: CDR1 KGHSH, CDR2 LQKENI. Unmatched junction bases numbered 4, after V lost 6 bases and J lost 2 bases. This CDR3 comprises 14 residues.